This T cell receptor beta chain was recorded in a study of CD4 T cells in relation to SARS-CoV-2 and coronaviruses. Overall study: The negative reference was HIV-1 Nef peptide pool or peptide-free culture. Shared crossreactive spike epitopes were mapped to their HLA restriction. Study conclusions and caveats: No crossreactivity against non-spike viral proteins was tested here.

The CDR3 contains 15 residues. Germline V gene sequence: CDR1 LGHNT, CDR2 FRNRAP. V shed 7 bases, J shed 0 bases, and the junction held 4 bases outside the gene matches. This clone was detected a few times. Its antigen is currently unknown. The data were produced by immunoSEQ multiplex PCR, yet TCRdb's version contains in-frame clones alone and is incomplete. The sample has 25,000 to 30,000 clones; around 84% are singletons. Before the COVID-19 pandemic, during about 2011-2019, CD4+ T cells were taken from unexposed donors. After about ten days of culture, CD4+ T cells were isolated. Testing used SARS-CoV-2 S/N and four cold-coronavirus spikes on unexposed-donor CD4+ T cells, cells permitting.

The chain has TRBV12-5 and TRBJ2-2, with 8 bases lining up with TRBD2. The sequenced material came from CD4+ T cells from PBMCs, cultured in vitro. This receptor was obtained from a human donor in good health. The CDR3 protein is CASAPGLANTGELFF. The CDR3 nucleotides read TGTGCTAGTGCCCCGGGACTAGCGAACACCGGGGAGCTGTTTTTT.